The 14 T cell receptor beta chains listed next were all sequenced from one sample in a study of blood T cell repertoires in COVID-19. Assay: immunoSEQ multiplex PCR; the TCRdb copy retains only in-frame clones and omits some. There are 220,000 or so clones in the sample; around 87% occur only once, and approximately 3.4% lies in the top ten. The sequencing sample was made of PBMCs or T cells enriched from blood (not recorded which). All receptors derive from a woman under 30 in a cohort exposed to, infected with or recovered from COVID-19 (not recorded which).

The chain uses TRBV5-1 and TRBJ2-1; 7 bases agree with TRBD1. The CDR3 totals 14 residues. CDR1 and CDR2 (germline): SGHRS, YFSETQ. Unmatched junction bases numbered 9, after V lost 4 bases and J lost 8 bases. CDR3 residues: CASSPPGQSYEQFF. CDR3 sequence (DNA): TGCGCCAGCAGCCCACCGGGACAGAGCTATGAGCAGTTCTTC.

The chain employs TRBV10-3 and TRBJ1-3; D might be TRBD1 (5 bases). CDR3 size: 12 residues. The V and J ends lost 8 bases and 5 bases respectively, with 10 bases between them. Per germline, CDR1 ENHRY and CDR2 SYGVKD. The CDR3 spells CAIGAERNTIYF. For the CDR3, the DNA is TGTGCCATCGGGGCAGAACGAAACACCATATATTTT.

This chain connects TRBV28 to TRBJ1-2; D gene uncertain. The germline CDR1 and CDR2 sequences are MDHEN and SYDVKM. This CDR3 region has 8 residues. The CDR3 spells CGVPPETF. CDR3 bases: TGTGGGGTCCCCCCGGAGACCTTC.

This clone was picked up a small number of times. The rearrangement uses TRBV19 and TRBJ1-5, with a possible D match to TRBD1 (6 bases). This CDR3 has 13 residues. V lost 5 bases and J 7 bases, leaving 12 bases between the germline ends. Looked up from germline, CDR1 is LNHDA and CDR2 is SQIVND (reference sequence). In DNA form, the CDR3 reads TGTGCCAGTAGTCAGGGGATGAGGCAGCCCCAGCATTTT. Translated, it gives CASSQGMRQPQHF.

This chain joins TRBV18 and TRBJ1-4; 7 bases are shared with TRBD1. The CDR3 is 15 amino acids. From germline, CDR1 is KGHSH and CDR2 LQKENI. V gave up 6 bases and J gave up 8 bases; unmatched junction bases: 12. Written as DNA, the CDR3 is TGTGCCAGCTCGTCCTCAGGGGGGCTTGGAGAAAAACTGTTTTTT. It translates to CASSSSGGLGEKLFF.

The chain carries TRBV20-1 and TRBJ1-2; D might be TRBD1 (6 bases). The germline V gene has CDR1 DFQATT and CDR2 SNEGSKA (reference sequence). V was pared by 3 bases and J by 8 bases, with 10 bases between. This CDR3 region has 11 residues. The CDR3 DNA reads as TGCAGTGCTAGTAACAGGGTCGGCTACACCTTC. Its protein product is CSASNRVGYTF.

The chain couples TRBV7-9 to TRBJ2-7; 8 bases are a match to TRBD1. The J segment lost 1 base and the V segment lost 1 base, leaving 6 bases of the junction unmatched. This CDR3 spans 16 amino acids. Germline CDR1 reads SEHNR; CDR2 reads FQNEAQ (reference sequence). CDR3 region: CASSLDGDRYSYEQYF. CDR3 DNA sequence: TGTGCCAGCAGCTTAGACGGGGACAGGTATTCCTACGAGCAGTACTTC.

Details on this clone: This same CDR3 is encoded by further DNA sequences in the sample. The chain combines TRBV27 with TRBJ1-1; D might be TRBD1 (6 bases). The CDR3 has 12 residues. V was clipped by 7 bases and J by 1 base, with 7 bases between them. The germline CDR1 and CDR2 sequences are MNHEY and SMNVEV (reference sequence). The CDR3 protein is CASKTGNTEAFF. CDR3 coding DNA: TGTGCCAGCAAGACAGGGAACACTGAAGCTTTCTTT.

A single count supports this clone. The CDR3: CASSLLDYDNEQFF. DNA for the CDR3: TGTGCCAGCAGTTTACTGGACTACGACAATGAGCAGTTCTTC. This chain links TRBV27 with TRBJ2-1, with D maybe TRBD2 (6 bases). The CDR3 is made up of 14 amino acids. CDR1 is MNHEY and CDR2 is SMNVEV in the germline V gene (reference sequence). V was clipped by 2 bases and J by 5 bases, with 10 bases between them.

J is TRBJ1-3 and V is TRBV3-1 (or the pseudogene TRBV3-2); D call uncertain. Germline V gives CDR1 LGHDT, CDR2 YNNKEL (reference sequence). CDR3 length: 14 amino acids. Deletions cut 0 bases from V and 4 bases from J, with 7 bases between. The CDR3 spells CASSQETQGNTIYF. The CDR3 coding sequence is TGTGCCAGCAGCCAAGAGACACAGGGAAACACCATATATTTT.

V is TRBV6-6 and J is TRBJ1-1, with a weak D call TRBD1 (5 bases). The CDR3 loop spans 14 amino acids. Between the trimmed V and J ends, which lost 5 bases and 1 base, there was a span of 11 bases. Per germline, CDR1 MNHNY and CDR2 SVGAGI (reference sequence). CDR3 amino acids: CASSQGHRNTEAFF. CDR3 DNA sequence: TGTGCCAGCAGTCAAGGACACAGGAACACTGAAGCTTTCTTT.

With respect to this clone: The DNA is left out, because the CDR3 cannot be placed on it with certainty; the CDR3 is given as TCRdb lists it. The chain employs TRBV28 and TRBJ2-5; the table's D call of TRBD1 was not tested on the DNA. Per germline, CDR1 MDHEN and CDR2 SYDVKM. The CDR3 length is 18 residues, termini included. The CDR3 reads CASSSSKAGTGIQETQYF.

This clone was seen just once. The chain couples TRBV24-1 to TRBJ2-1, with 9 positions matching TRBD2. The germline V gene has CDR1 KGHDR and CDR2 SFDVKD. V lost 3 bases and J lost 8; bases outside the gene matches: 13. CDR3 length equals 17 residues. The CDR3 spells CATSDPPGTSSDDEQFF. CDR3 nucleotides: TGTGCCACCAGTGATCCGCCCGGGACTAGCAGTGACGATGAGCAGTTCTTC.

The chain is built from TRBV7-9 and TRBJ1-1; D ambiguous. The V gene lost 9 bases and the J gene lost 2 bases, with 13 bases spanning the gap. Germline assignment: CDR1 SEHNR and CDR2 FQNEAQ (reference sequence). This CDR3 contains 13 residues. The CDR3 protein is CASDSNPNTEAFF. CDR3 bases: TGTGCCAGTGACTCAAACCCCAACACTGAAGCTTTCTTT.